These T cell receptor beta chains were read from a single sample in a study of blood T cells in healthy people across ages. TCRdb re-called the 5' RACE reads with MiXCR, one entry per CDR3 protein. The sample holds about a million distinct CDR3 sequences; around 54% are singletons and the top ten take around a fifth. Sequenced: blood. The receptors shown here come from a woman aged 60 to 75 in good health. Each CDR3 is given with its conserved first and last residue. The order of the fields is clone size, D gene, V gene, J gene, CDR3 protein, CDR3 DNA. D genes are given only for firm matches. Not every row has a clone size; where given, it reads once, few, many or a size class.

abundance: few
d_gene: TRBD2
v_gene: TRBV5-1
j_gene: TRBJ2-1
CDR3aa: CASSLASGGPYNEQFF
CDR3nt: TGCGCCAGCAGCTTGGCTAGCGGGGGTCCTTACAATGAGCAGTTCTTC

abundance: .
d_gene: .
v_gene: TRBV12-3/TRBV12-4
j_gene: TRBJ1-5
CDR3aa: CASSFVGNQPQHF
CDR3nt: TGTGCCAGCAGTTTTGTGGGGAATCAGCCCCAGCATTTT

abundance: .
d_gene: .
v_gene: TRBV7-2
j_gene: TRBJ2-3
CDR3aa: CASSAPAIRPDTQYF
CDR3nt: TGTGCCAGCAGCGCGCCCGCTATCCGGCCAGATACGCAGTATTTT

abundance: .
d_gene: .
v_gene: TRBV7-2
j_gene: TRBJ1-6
CDR3aa: CASSPGHYNSPLHF
CDR3nt: TGTGCCAGCAGCCCAGGACACTATAATTCACCCCTCCACTTT

abundance: few
d_gene: .
v_gene: TRBV25-1
j_gene: TRBJ2-7
CDR3aa: CASIPSGTNEQYF
CDR3nt: TGTGCCAGCATCCCCAGCGGGACAAACGAGCAGTACTTC

abundance: .
d_gene: TRBD2
v_gene: TRBV7-2
j_gene: TRBJ2-1
CDR3aa: CASSVLGTSLINEQFF
CDR3nt: TGTGCCAGCAGCGTCCTCGGGACTAGCCTTATCAATGAGCAGTTCTTC

abundance: .
d_gene: .
v_gene: TRBV5-1
j_gene: TRBJ2-3
CDR3aa: CASSLEARSSTDTQYF
CDR3nt: TGCGCCAGCAGTCTGGAGGCCCGATCTAGCACAGATACGCAGTATTTT

abundance: .
d_gene: TRBD1
v_gene: TRBV28
j_gene: TRBJ1-5
CDR3aa: CASTRQGYSNQPQHF
CDR3nt: TGTGCCAGCACCCGACAGGGGTATAGCAATCAGCCCCAGCATTTT

abundance: .
d_gene: .
v_gene: TRBV7-9
j_gene: TRBJ2-2
CDR3aa: CASRLKGITGELFF
CDR3nt: TGTGCCAGCAGACTGAAAGGGATCACCGGGGAGCTGTTTTTT

abundance: .
d_gene: .
v_gene: TRBV25-1
j_gene: TRBJ1-2
CDR3aa: CASRKGEGYGYTF
CDR3nt: TGTGCCAGCAGGAAGGGGGAGGGCTATGGCTACACCTTC

abundance: once
d_gene: TRBD1
v_gene: TRBV5-1
j_gene: TRBJ2-5
CDR3aa: CASSSSKTTGVGETQYF
CDR3nt: TGCGCCAGCAGCTCGTCAAAAACGACAGGGGTGGGAGAGACCCAGTACTTC

abundance: .
d_gene: .
v_gene: TRBV20-1
j_gene: TRBJ2-3
CDR3aa: CSAGARVDTQYF
CDR3nt: TGCAGTGCGGGCGCGAGAGTAGATACGCAGTATTTT

abundance: .
d_gene: .
v_gene: TRBV29-1
j_gene: TRBJ2-5
CDR3aa: CSVQWGRETQYF
CDR3nt: TGCAGCGTTCAGTGGGGTCGGGAGACCCAGTACTTC

abundance: .
d_gene: TRBD2
v_gene: TRBV10-3
j_gene: TRBJ2-5
CDR3aa: CAISGTSGRAGETQYF
CDR3nt: TGTGCCATCAGTGGAACTAGCGGGAGGGCCGGAGAGACCCAGTACTTC

abundance: many
d_gene: TRBD1
v_gene: TRBV29-1
j_gene: TRBJ2-5
CDR3aa: CSAAGQGGKTQYF
CDR3nt: TGCAGCGCGGCCGGACAGGGAGGCAAGACCCAGTACTTC

abundance: .
d_gene: .
v_gene: TRBV10-3
j_gene: TRBJ1-2
CDR3aa: CAMGARDYGYTF
CDR3nt: TGTGCCATGGGGGCTAGGGACTATGGCTACACCTTC

abundance: few
d_gene: TRBD2
v_gene: TRBV7-2
j_gene: TRBJ2-3
CDR3aa: CASSRQAGEPDTQYF
CDR3nt: TGTGCCAGCAGCCGGCAGGCGGGAGAGCCAGATACGCAGTATTTT

abundance: .
d_gene: .
v_gene: TRBV10-3
j_gene: TRBJ1-1
CDR3aa: CAIKNRVNTEAFF
CDR3nt: TGTGCCATAAAAAACAGGGTAAACACTGAAGCTTTCTTT

abundance: once
d_gene: .
v_gene: TRBV12-3/TRBV12-4
j_gene: TRBJ2-1
CDR3aa: CASSLGTRSPYNEQFF
CDR3nt: TGTGCCAGCAGTTTAGGGACTCGGAGCCCCTACAATGAGCAGTTCTTC

abundance: few
d_gene: TRBD2
v_gene: TRBV7-2
j_gene: TRBJ2-4
CDR3aa: CASSLAGLALNIQYF
CDR3nt: TGTGCCAGCAGCCTGGCGGGACTAGCGTTAAACATTCAGTACTTC

abundance: many
d_gene: TRBD2
v_gene: TRBV20-1
j_gene: TRBJ2-7
CDR3aa: CSAAAGVVEQYF
CDR3nt: TGCAGTGCTGCAGCGGGAGTGGTTGAGCAGTACTTC

abundance: .
d_gene: TRBD1
v_gene: TRBV7-2
j_gene: TRBJ2-7
CDR3aa: CASSPGPDRTYEQYF
CDR3nt: TGTGCCAGCAGCCCCGGGCCGGACAGGACCTACGAGCAGTACTTC

abundance: .
d_gene: .
v_gene: TRBV7-9
j_gene: TRBJ1-1
CDR3aa: CASSQQGEGTEAFF
CDR3nt: TGTGCCAGCAGCCAACAGGGTGAGGGCACTGAAGCTTTCTTT

abundance: .
d_gene: .
v_gene: TRBV12-3/TRBV12-4
j_gene: TRBJ2-5
CDR3aa: CASSLGRERYNEQYF
CDR3nt: TGTGCCAGCAGTTTAGGTAGGGAACGATACAATGAGCAGTACTTC

abundance: .
d_gene: .
v_gene: TRBV27
j_gene: TRBJ2-7
CDR3aa: CASSFPGSSYNEQYF
CDR3nt: TGTGCCAGCAGTTTTCCGGGCAGCTCCTACAATGAGCAGTACTTC

abundance: .
d_gene: .
v_gene: TRBV4-3
j_gene: TRBJ2-1
CDR3aa: CASSQDLGSTYNEQFF
CDR3nt: TGCGCCAGCAGCCAAGATCTTGGATCTACCTACAATGAGCAGTTCTTC

abundance: few
d_gene: TRBD2
v_gene: TRBV7-6
j_gene: TRBJ2-3
CDR3aa: CASSFPGGTRPPDTQYF
CDR3nt: TGTGCCAGCAGCTTCCCTGGAGGGACTAGACCCCCAGATACGCAGTATTTT

abundance: few
d_gene: .
v_gene: TRBV28
j_gene: TRBJ2-7
CDR3aa: CASSLQFYEQYF
CDR3nt: TGTGCCAGCAGTCTCCAATTCTACGAGCAGTACTTC

abundance: few
d_gene: .
v_gene: TRBV7-9
j_gene: TRBJ2-5
CDR3aa: CASSLVSGLQTQYF
CDR3nt: TGTGCCAGCAGCTTAGTGTCAGGGTTACAGACCCAGTACTTC

abundance: .
d_gene: TRBD1
v_gene: TRBV6-5
j_gene: TRBJ1-1
CDR3aa: CASSSPRGVDTEAFF
CDR3nt: TGTGCCAGCAGTTCCCCCAGGGGGGTAGACACTGAAGCTTTCTTT

abundance: .
d_gene: TRBD2
v_gene: TRBV6-2/TRBV6-3
j_gene: TRBJ2-5
CDR3aa: CASSYAGGYLKETQYF
CDR3nt: TGTGCCAGCAGTTACGCGGGGGGCTATTTGAAAGAGACCCAGTACTTC

abundance: few
d_gene: .
v_gene: TRBV7-9
j_gene: TRBJ2-7
CDR3aa: CASSLADRDGSYEQYF
CDR3nt: TGTGCCAGCAGCTTAGCCGATCGGGATGGGTCCTACGAGCAGTACTTC

abundance: .
d_gene: .
v_gene: TRBV30
j_gene: TRBJ2-5
CDR3aa: CAWSVGGQETQYF
CDR3nt: TGTGCCTGGAGTGTGGGGGGCCAAGAGACCCAGTACTTC

abundance: .
d_gene: TRBD2
v_gene: TRBV12-3/TRBV12-4
j_gene: TRBJ2-1
CDR3aa: CASGKSGKDGDEQFF
CDR3nt: TGTGCCAGCGGGAAAAGCGGGAAGGACGGCGATGAGCAGTTCTTC

abundance: .
d_gene: .
v_gene: TRBV3-1
j_gene: TRBJ2-1
CDR3aa: CASSRQAVSYNEQFF
CDR3nt: TGTGCCAGCAGCCGCCAAGCGGTCTCCTACAATGAGCAGTTCTTC

abundance: .
d_gene: .
v_gene: TRBV12-3/TRBV12-4
j_gene: TRBJ2-7
CDR3aa: CASSFSGQRLYEQYF
CDR3nt: TGTGCCAGCAGTTTTTCGGGACAACGCCTCTACGAGCAGTACTTC

abundance: .
d_gene: TRBD1
v_gene: TRBV27
j_gene: TRBJ1-2
CDR3aa: CAGTSGQGAFGYTF
CDR3nt: TGTGCCGGCACGTCGGGACAGGGGGCTTTTGGCTACACCTTC

abundance: few
d_gene: TRBD2
v_gene: TRBV4-3
j_gene: TRBJ2-7
CDR3aa: CASSQDRWSGKRHEQYF
CDR3nt: TGCGCCAGCAGCCAAGATCGGTGGAGCGGGAAAAGGCACGAGCAGTACTTC

abundance: .
d_gene: .
v_gene: TRBV6-1
j_gene: TRBJ2-5
CDR3aa: CASSDPGREETQYF
CDR3nt: TGTGCCAGCAGTGATCCGGGTCGTGAAGAGACCCAGTACTTC

abundance: .
d_gene: TRBD2
v_gene: TRBV20-1
j_gene: TRBJ2-7
CDR3aa: CSASKTSGVFYEQYF
CDR3nt: TGCAGTGCTAGTAAGACTAGCGGGGTATTCTACGAGCAGTACTTC